A selection of T cell receptor beta chains follows, all from one sample in a study of shared clonotypes between healthy human individuals. Produced via immunoSEQ multiplex PCR; TCRdb's table is partial and in-frame only. The sample lists some 2.4 million clones, over 85% occurring once. The specimen was naive CD4+ T cells from PBMCs. Receptors were obtained from a man aged 18 to 30 in good health. Some clones in this sample may be carry-over from other donors' samples. The CDR3 runs from the conserved cysteine through the conserved F or W. A D gene is named only where the DNA matches it firmly. Only part of the rows carry a size: once, few, many, or a class if the clone is expanded.

j_gene	v_gene	d_gene	abundance	CDR3aa	CDR3nt
TRBJ1-4	TRBV10-2	TRBD1	-	CASIGQGALGEKLFF	TGCGCCAGCATAGGCCAGGGGGCTTTGGGGGAAAAACTGTTTTTT
TRBJ1-5	TRBV9	TRBD1	-	CASSRGQGNQPQHF	TGTGCCAGCAGCAGGGGACAGGGAAATCAGCCCCAGCATTTT
TRBJ1-2	TRBV19	TRBD1	-	CASSIRGRIDGYTF	TGTGCCAGTAGTATCAGGGGGCGCATAGACGGCTACACCTTC
TRBJ2-7	TRBV4-1	-	-	CASSQEGFLGTYEQYF	TGCGCCAGCAGCCAAGAGGGGTTTCTAGGGACCTACGAGCAGTACTTC
TRBJ1-5	TRBV10-3	-	-	CAISEGPYSNQPQHF	TGTGCCATCAGTGAGGGTCCTTATAGCAATCAGCCCCAGCATTTT
TRBJ2-2	TRBV5-4	-	-	CASSPRGGVNTGELFF	TGTGCCAGCAGCCCAAGAGGAGGGGTGAACACCGGGGAGCTGTTTTTT
TRBJ2-4	TRBV7-2	-	-	CASSLARTKNIQYF	TGTGCCAGCAGCTTAGCGCGGACGAAAAACATTCAGTACTTC
TRBJ1-6	TRBV6-5	TRBD1	-	CASSYSSGTANSPLHF	TGTGCCAGCAGTTACTCCTCGGGGACAGCGAATTCACCCCTCCACTTT
TRBJ1-2	TRBV7-9	-	-	CASSLGSGALINYGYTF	TGTGCCAGCAGCTTAGGGTCAGGAGCCCTAATTAACTATGGCTACACCTTC
TRBJ2-2	TRBV7-3	TRBD2	-	CASSLVGGPNTGELFF	TGTGCCAGCAGCTTAGTGGGAGGGCCAAACACCGGGGAGCTGTTTTTT
TRBJ1-6	TRBV30	-	-	CAWSVRYVSSYNSPLHF	TGTGCCTGGAGTGTACGCTATGTCAGCTCCTATAATTCACCCCTCCACTTT
TRBJ2-3	TRBV30	-	-	CAWSKSRLGTDTQYF	TGTGCCTGGAGTAAAAGCCGCTTGGGGACAGATACGCAGTATTTT
TRBJ2-1	TRBV28	-	-	CASSSPPSARGAYNEQFF	TGTGCCAGCAGTTCCCCCCCTAGCGCCAGAGGCGCCTACAATGAGCAGTTCTTC
TRBJ1-1	TRBV7-9	-	once	CASSSGVGAFF	TGTGCCAGCAGTTCGGGGGTCGGAGCTTTCTTT
TRBJ1-1	TRBV6-1	-	-	CASSEGPPTTWDTEAFF	TGTGCCAGCAGTGAAGGCCCCCCAACCACGTGGGACACTGAAGCTTTCTTT
TRBJ2-5	TRBV2	-	once	CASSGLDWAQETQYF	TGTGCCAGCAGTGGCCTTGACTGGGCCCAAGAGACCCAGTACTTC
TRBJ1-1	TRBV7-2	TRBD1	-	CASSYRQGSNTEAFF	TGTGCCAGCAGTTACCGACAGGGTTCGAACACTGAAGCTTTCTTT
TRBJ1-1	TRBV29-1	-	-	CSVEIWRGGAFF	TGCAGCGTTGAAATCTGGAGGGGGGGAGCTTTCTTT
TRBJ2-7	TRBV6-1	-	-	CASRFQADTYEQYF	TGTGCCAGCAGGTTCCAGGCGGATACCTACGAGCAGTACTTC
TRBJ2-3	TRBV14	-	-	CASSRFEASTSDTQYF	TGTGCCAGCAGCCGGTTTGAAGCGTCAACTAGCGATACGCAGTATTTT
TRBJ1-1	TRBV18	-	-	CASSPPSTRAGTEAFF	TGTGCCAGCTCACCACCAAGCACCAGGGCGGGCACTGAAGCTTTCTTT
TRBJ1-1	TRBV6-1	-	-	CASRGLGNTEAFF	TGTGCCAGCAGGGGGCTTGGGAACACTGAAGCTTTCTTT
TRBJ2-1	TRBV11-2	-	-	CASSKSIPNEQFF	TGTGCCAGCAGCAAAAGCATCCCCAATGAGCAGTTCTTC
TRBJ1-6	TRBV6-5	-	-	CASRTGSNSPLHF	TGTGCCAGCAGAACAGGGTCTAATTCACCCCTCCACTTT
TRBJ2-7	TRBV5-5	-	-	CASSLAGTSPYEQYF	TGTGCCAGCAGCTTGGCCGGGACCTCCCCCTACGAGCAGTACTTC
TRBJ1-4	TRBV27	-	-	CASSFLGVDEKLFF	TGTGCCAGCAGTTTTTTGGGAGTAGATGAAAAACTGTTTTTT
TRBJ2-1	TRBV7-2	TRBD2	-	CASSLGLILGLASNEQFF	TGTGCCAGCAGCTTAGGGCTCATACTCGGACTAGCCTCCAATGAGCAGTTCTTC
TRBJ2-7	TRBV2	-	-	CASSGAVTYEQYF	TGTGCCAGCAGCGGAGCGGTTACCTACGAGCAGTACTTC
TRBJ2-7	TRBV25-1	-	-	CASSEGGRGYEQYF	TGTGCCAGCAGTGAAGGGGGCAGGGGCTACGAGCAGTACTTC
TRBJ2-1	TRBV5-1	-	once	CASSLASGNAEQFF	TGCGCCAGCAGCTTGGCCTCAGGGAACGCTGAGCAGTTCTTC
TRBJ2-4	TRBV7-2	-	-	CASSPGPGNIQYF	TGTGCCAGCAGCCCAGGCCCGGGAAACATTCAGTACTTC
TRBJ2-7	TRBV27	TRBD2	-	CASTYRASGIYEQYF	TGTGCCAGCACCTATCGGGCTAGCGGGATCTACGAGCAGTACTTC
TRBJ1-2	TRBV19	-	-	CASTRQGHQTPYGYTF	TGTGCCAGTACCCGCCAGGGCCACCAAACGCCGTATGGCTACACCTTC
TRBJ2-1	TRBV7-8	-	-	CASRGHLNNEQFF	TGTGCCAGCAGGGGACACCTTAACAATGAGCAGTTCTTC
TRBJ2-4	TRBV18	-	-	CASSQSLADIQYF	TGTGCCAGCTCGCAATCACTGGCGGACATTCAGTACTTC
TRBJ1-1	TRBV7-8	-	few	CASSVRQDTEAFF	TGTGCCAGCAGCGTAAGACAGGACACTGAAGCTTTCTTT
TRBJ2-2	TRBV11-2	TRBD2	-	CASSSPGLAGPRWGGELFF	TGTGCCAGCAGCTCCCCGGGACTAGCGGGCCCACGGTGGGGCGGGGAGCTGTTTTTT
TRBJ2-5	TRBV2	TRBD2	-	CASSDREGTSGRASRETQYF	TGTGCCAGCAGTGACAGGGAGGGGACTAGCGGGAGGGCCTCACGAGAGACCCAGTACTTC
TRBJ2-3	TRBV28	-	-	CASSFSAVTDTQYF	TGTGCCAGCAGTTTCTCAGCGGTCACAGATACGCAGTATTTT
TRBJ2-1	TRBV4-1	TRBD2	-	CASSQASTSGTYNEQFF	TGCGCCAGCAGCCAGGCTTCGACTAGCGGGACATACAATGAGCAGTTCTTC
TRBJ2-2	TRBV15	-	-	CATSLGVGRELFF	TGTGCCACCAGTCTGGGTGTGGGGAGGGAGCTGTTTTTT
TRBJ1-6	TRBV5-1	-	-	CASSQDTAYNSPLHF	TGCGCCAGCAGCCAAGACACTGCCTATAATTCACCCCTCCACTTT
TRBJ1-1	TRBV7-8	-	-	CASIPSLGTEAFF	TGTGCCAGCATCCCATCTCTGGGCACTGAAGCTTTCTTT
TRBJ2-2	TRBV7-3	-	-	CASSLGLGRYTGELFF	TGTGCCAGCAGCTTAGGGTTAGGGCGGTACACCGGGGAGCTGTTTTTT
TRBJ1-4	TRBV2	-	-	CASAVDTRNEKLFF	TGTGCCAGCGCGGTGGACACGAGAAATGAAAAACTGTTTTTT
TRBJ1-2	TRBV28	-	-	CASSDGGANYGYTF	TGTGCCAGCAGTGATGGGGGAGCTAACTATGGCTACACCTTC
TRBJ1-4	TRBV30	-	-	CAWSAPRTANEKLFF	TGTGCCTGGAGTGCCCCCCGGACAGCTAATGAAAAACTGTTTTTT
TRBJ2-2	TRBV30	TRBD2	-	CATPLAGGTMAGELFF	TGTGCCACACCGTTAGCGGGAGGGACAATGGCCGGGGAGCTGTTTTTT
TRBJ2-5	TRBV2	TRBD2	-	CASRGEGETQYF	TGTGCCAGCAGGGGGGAGGGAGAGACCCAGTACTTC
TRBJ2-1	TRBV27	-	-	CASADGDYNEQFF	TGTGCCAGCGCTGACGGAGACTACAATGAGCAGTTCTTC
TRBJ1-4	TRBV27	TRBD1	-	CASRPDRINEKLFF	TGTGCCAGCAGACCGGACAGGATTAATGAAAAACTGTTTTTT
TRBJ2-5	TRBV7-3	TRBD2	-	CASSPLAGVQETQYF	TGTGCCAGCAGCCCTCTAGCGGGGGTCCAAGAGACCCAGTACTTC
TRBJ1-1	TRBV14	-	-	CASSRWVSAANTEAFF	TGTGCCAGCAGCCGTTGGGTTTCAGCAGCGAACACTGAAGCTTTCTTT
TRBJ1-1	TRBV6-1	-	-	CASSTQGSTEAFF	TGTGCCAGCAGTACACAGGGAAGCACTGAAGCTTTCTTT
TRBJ1-1	TRBV11-3	-	-	CASSFQGHTEAFF	TGTGCCAGCAGCTTTCAGGGCCACACTGAAGCTTTCTTT